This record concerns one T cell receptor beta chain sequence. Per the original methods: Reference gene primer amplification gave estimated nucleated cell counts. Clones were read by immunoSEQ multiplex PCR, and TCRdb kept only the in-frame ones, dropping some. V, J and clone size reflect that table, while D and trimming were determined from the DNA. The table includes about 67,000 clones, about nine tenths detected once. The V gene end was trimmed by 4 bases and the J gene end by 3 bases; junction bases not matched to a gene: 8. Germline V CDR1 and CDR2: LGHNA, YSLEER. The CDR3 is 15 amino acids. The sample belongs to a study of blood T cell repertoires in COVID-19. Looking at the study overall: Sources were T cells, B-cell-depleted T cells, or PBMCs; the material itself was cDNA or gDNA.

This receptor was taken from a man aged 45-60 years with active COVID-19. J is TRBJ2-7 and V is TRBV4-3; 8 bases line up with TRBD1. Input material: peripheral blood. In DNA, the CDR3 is TGCGCCAGCAGCCTCGGAGCAGGGGGCAACTACGAGCAGTACTTC. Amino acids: CASSLGAGGNYEQYF.